These T cell receptor beta chains were read from a single sample in a study of CD8 T cells in Susac syndrome. TCRdb processed the immunoSEQ multiplex PCR reads anew with MiXCR; each CDR3 protein has one entry. In the table there are about 300,000 distinct CDR3 sequences, 75% to 85% of which are singletons. Sequenced sample: CD8+ T cells from PBMCs. These receptors were collected from a human donor with multiple sclerosis. The CDR3 runs from the conserved cysteine through the conserved F or W. Fields, in order: J gene, D gene, V gene, clone size, CDR3 DNA, CDR3 protein. A D gene is named only where the DNA matches it firmly. Clone size is not always given. Where it is, it says once, few, many or a class for expanded clones.

TRBJ2-7 | NA | TRBV20-1 | NA | TGCAGTGCTAGAGAAGGGGGCGGGACGATCTACGAGCAGTACTTC | CSAREGGGTIYEQYF
TRBJ2-7 | NA | TRBV19 | NA | TGTGCCAGTAGTATAGATTTGGCCAGAACCTACGAGCAGTACTTC | CASSIDLARTYEQYF
TRBJ2-7 | NA | TRBV27 | NA | TGTGCCAGCAGTTTTTTCCAGGGGACCTACGAGCAGTACTTC | CASSFFQGTYEQYF
TRBJ2-7 | NA | TRBV6-5 | few | TGTGCCAGCAGTTACTCGCTAGACTCAGTCGGGACCGAGTACTTC | CASSYSLDSVGTEYF
TRBJ2-7 | NA | TRBV7-2 | many | TGTGCCTCCCGAGACTACGGCTACGAGCAGTACTTC | CASRDYGYEQYF
TRBJ2-7 | NA | TRBV20-1 | NA | TGCAGTGCGGGGGGCGGGACGTACTACGAGCAGTACTTC | CSAGGGTYYEQYF
TRBJ2-7 | NA | TRBV27 | NA | TGTGCCAGCAGTCCAGAACAGTTTAGCCACAGTAATGGCGAGCAGTACTTC | CASSPEQFSHSNGEQYF
TRBJ2-1 | NA | TRBV19 | few | TGTGCCAGTAGTATAGGGGTCCTAGCGTCAAGCTCCTACAATGAGCAGTTCTTC | CASSIGVLASSSYNEQFF
TRBJ2-5 | TRBD1 | TRBV10-3 | once | TGTGCCATCAGTGAGACCCCAGGGGGACAAGGGGTTCCCCAGTACTTC | CAISETPGGQGVPQYF
TRBJ2-2 | NA | TRBV21-1 | NA | TGTGCCAGCCCGAGGGGGGGGAACACCGGGGAGCTGTTTTTT | CASPRGGNTGELFF
TRBJ2-1 | NA | TRBV12-3/TRBV12-4 | NA | TGTGCCAGCAGTTTTAATCCAGGGTCCCATGAGCAGTTCTTC | CASSFNPGSHEQFF
TRBJ2-5 | TRBD2 | TRBV28 | NA | TGTGCCAGCAGTCCCCAGTTGCGGGAGGTCCAAGAGACCCAGTACTTC | CASSPQLREVQETQYF
TRBJ2-7 | TRBD2 | TRBV4-1 | NA | TGCGCCAGCAGCCAAGATCTTGGGGGGGGACTAGCCCTCTACGAGCAGTACTTC | CASSQDLGGGLALYEQYF
TRBJ2-1 | NA | TRBV10-1 | NA | TGCGCCAGCAGTGAAGTGGGACTGGCCGAGCAGTTCTTC | CASSEVGLAEQFF
TRBJ1-1 | NA | TRBV5-6 | NA | TGTGCCAGCAGCTTAGGCGGGACGGAAGATGAAGCTTTCTTT | CASSLGGTEDEAFF
TRBJ1-1 | TRBD1 | TRBV2 | once | TGTGCCAGCAGTGACTTTTCCGGGACAGGGATGAACACTGAAGCTTTCTTT | CASSDFSGTGMNTEAFF
TRBJ2-1 | TRBD1 | TRBV7-2 | NA | TGTGCCAGCAGCTTAGCCAGGGACAGTGGGTACAATGAGCAGTTCTTC | CASSLARDSGYNEQFF
TRBJ2-7 | TRBD1 | TRBV12-3/TRBV12-4 | NA | TGTGCCAGCAGTTTAGGGACAGGGCCACACGGGCAGTACTTC | CASSLGTGPHGQYF
TRBJ1-1 | NA | TRBV6-2/TRBV6-3 | few | TGTGCCAGCAGTTTTGGCGGGGCTGAAGCTTTCTTT | CASSFGGAEAFF
TRBJ1-2 | NA | TRBV20-1 | once | TGCAGTGCGACCTCGGGACGGGGGGCCTATGGCTACACCTTC | CSATSGRGAYGYTF
TRBJ2-1 | TRBD2 | TRBV27 | NA | TGTGCCAGCAGTCCCGGGACTAGCGGGAGGATAAGGCAGTTCTTC | CASSPGTSGRIRQFF
TRBJ1-1 | NA | TRBV29-1 | NA | TGCAGCGTTGGTTGGGGTTTGGCTGAAGCTTTCTTT | CSVGWGLAEAFF
TRBJ2-3 | TRBD2 | TRBV14 | NA | TGTGCCAGCAGCCAAGACAGGACTAGCGGCTTCACAGATACGCAGTATTTT | CASSQDRTSGFTDTQYF
TRBJ2-2 | NA | TRBV28 | NA | TGTGCCAGCAGCTACATTAGGGCCGGGGAGCTGTTTTTT | CASSYIRAGELFF
TRBJ2-3 | TRBD1 | TRBV7-9 | NA | TGTGCCAGCAGCTTAGTACAGGGGAGCACAGATACGCAGTATTTT | CASSLVQGSTDTQYF
TRBJ2-1 | TRBD2 | TRBV19 | once | TGTGCCAGTAGTATTGGCGGGCTAGCGGGAGGAGGGCAGTTCTTC | CASSIGGLAGGGQFF
TRBJ2-7 | NA | TRBV24-1 | few | TGTGCCACCAGTGACACCGGGACCCTCTACGAGCAGTACTTC | CATSDTGTLYEQYF
TRBJ1-2 | NA | TRBV6-6 | NA | TGTGCCACGGGGGGTAGCTATGGCTACACCTTC | CATGGSYGYTF
TRBJ2-2 | NA | TRBV16 | once | TGTGCCAGCAGCCAATACAGTACCACCGGGGAGCTGTTTTTT | CASSQYSTTGELFF
TRBJ2-1 | TRBD2 | TRBV11-2 | few | TGTGCCAGCAGCCTCCAGCCTTGCTACGGGACTAGCGGGGTTTGTGAGCAGTTCTTC | CASSLQPCYGTSGVCEQFF
TRBJ2-1 | NA | TRBV7-2 | NA | TGTGCCAGCAGCACCAGGACCCTACTAGACGGATCCTACAATGAGCAGTTCTTC | CASSTRTLLDGSYNEQFF
TRBJ2-7 | NA | TRBV5-1 | once | TGCGCCAGCAGCTTGGTAGGACGAACCAGCTCCTACGAGCAGTACTTC | CASSLVGRTSSYEQYF
TRBJ1-2 | TRBD1 | TRBV28 | once | TGTGCCAGCAGTTTCGGACAGGGGGATGGCTACACCTTC | CASSFGQGDGYTF
TRBJ2-1 | TRBD2 | TRBV2 | NA | TGTGCCAGCAGTGAAGTTGCGTGGGGAACGGGAGGGGATTACAATGAGCAGTTCTTC | CASSEVAWGTGGDYNEQFF
TRBJ2-3 | NA | TRBV28 | NA | TGTGCCAGCAGTTTACGACTAGATTTGGATACGCAGTATTTT | CASSLRLDLDTQYF
TRBJ2-3 | TRBD1 | TRBV5-1 | NA | TGCGCCAGCAGCTTGTCTCCGGACAGGGGAGAAGATACGCAGTATTTT | CASSLSPDRGEDTQYF
TRBJ2-3 | TRBD2 | TRBV27 | NA | TGTGCCAGCCGACCCGTTCTAGCGGCGACAGATACGCAGTATTTT | CASRPVLAATDTQYF
TRBJ2-7 | TRBD1 | TRBV25-1 | NA | TGTGCCAGCAGTACCCGACAGGGGGCTGGTGAGCAGTACTTC | CASSTRQGAGEQYF
TRBJ2-2 | TRBD1 | TRBV12-3/TRBV12-4 | NA | TGTGCCAGCAGGGAGTCGGGACAGTCCACCGGGGAGCTGTTTTTT | CASRESGQSTGELFF
TRBJ2-1 | NA | TRBV29-1 | NA | TGCAGCGTGACACTAGTGAACTTTAACAATGAGCAGTTCTTC | CSVTLVNFNNEQFF